There are many counts of the clone carrying this T cell receptor (beta chain). The antigen is unknown. The record originates from a study of glioma-infiltrating T cells. Study-wide results and caveats: Gliomas, especially low-grade, showed above-expected tissue-blood divergence; non-neoplastic patients showed below.

This CDR3 is built from 12 residues. The V and J ends lost 5 bases and 6 bases respectively, with 9 bases between them. The germline CDR1 and CDR2 sequences are LGHNA and YNFKEQ. Using RNA template, CDR3s of TCR alpha and beta were amplified with iRepertoire arm-PCR. For one-step reverse transcription and amplification, roughly 100-400 ng of tissue mRNA or PBMC total RNA was used. MiXCR, run by TCRdb on the multiplex PCR reads, gives a single entry per CDR3 protein. The sample lists 160,000 or so distinct CDR3 sequences, more than 35% occurring once. The chain joins TRBV4-2 to TRBJ2-3; D uncertain. The TCR sequence derives from a human donor with low-grade glioma or glioblastoma, undergoing nonglioma brain surgery, or in good health (not recorded which). The sequenced sample was glioma tissue, nonneoplastic brain tissue, or PBMCs (not recorded which). The chain's CDR3 is CASSVDLDTQYF. In DNA form, the CDR3 reads TGTGCCAGCAGCGTTGACCTTGATACGCAGTATTTT.